The source of this T cell receptor (beta chain) is a study of cytomegalovirus exposure and HLA in healthy donors. Study-wide context: HLA-typed donors were the source of tens of millions of unique TCRs, which an early data release held. Study results and limitations: The study labeled 164 TCR beta chains cytomegalovirus-associated. A missense variant in DCLRE1C was later tied to TCR beta V- and J-gene trimming.

CDR1 is SGHDN, CDR2 FVKESK, per germline. Losses at the gene ends were 5 bases for V and 3 bases for J; bases not matched to a gene: 13. The CDR3 length is 17 residues. Both 60 Vbeta primers and 13 Jbeta primers went into the PCR. Data came from immunoSEQ multiplex PCR; TCRdb stores just in-frame clones and leaves some out. The sample records 60,000 to 100,000 clones, around 76% being singletons. Note on this clone: No antigen is known for it.

The J gene is TRBJ2-3, the V gene TRBV14, with 8 bases lining up with TRBD1. The sequenced sample consisted of PBMCs. The sequence came from a man in his forties in good health and CMV-seronegative. In DNA, the CDR3 is TGTGCCAGCAGCGATTTCAGGACAGGGACCCAAACAGATACGCAGTATTTT. Translated: CASSDFRTGTQTDTQYF. Full variable domain (rest looked up from reference TRBV14 and TRBJ2-3): EAGVTQFPSHSVIEKGQTVTLRCDPISGHDNLYWYRRVMGKEIKFLLHFVKESKQDESGMPNNRFLAERTGGTYSTLKVQPAELEDSGVYFCASSDFRTGTQTDTQYFGPGTRLTVL.